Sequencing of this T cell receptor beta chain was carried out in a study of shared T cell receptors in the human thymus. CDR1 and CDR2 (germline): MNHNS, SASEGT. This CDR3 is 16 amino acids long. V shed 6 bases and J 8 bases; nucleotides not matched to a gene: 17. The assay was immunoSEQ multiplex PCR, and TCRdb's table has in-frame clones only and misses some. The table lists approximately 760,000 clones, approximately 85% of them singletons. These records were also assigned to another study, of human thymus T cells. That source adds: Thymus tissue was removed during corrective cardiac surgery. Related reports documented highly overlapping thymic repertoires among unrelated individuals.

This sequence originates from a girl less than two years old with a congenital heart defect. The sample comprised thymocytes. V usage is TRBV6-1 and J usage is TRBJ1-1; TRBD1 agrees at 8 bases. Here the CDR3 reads CASREPQGARRAEAFF. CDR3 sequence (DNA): TGTGCCAGCAGGGAACCGCAGGGGGCCCGACGGGCCGAAGCTTTCTTT.